This TCR beta chain derives from a study of blood T cell repertoires in COVID-19. For the study at large: The study drew acute and convalescent COVID-19 samples from the United States, Italy and Spain. T cells, B-cell-depleted T cells, or PBMCs provided the cDNA or gDNA that served as material.

This CDR3 spans 16 amino acids. Per germline, CDR1 MNHEY and CDR2 SMNVEV (reference sequence). V was clipped by 5 bases and J by 9 bases; unmatched bases: 13. The assay was immunoSEQ multiplex PCR, and TCRdb's table has in-frame clones only and misses some. Among 150,000 to 200,000 clones listed, 88% were seen once. The receptor's source is a man in his forties or fifties who had recovered from COVID-19. Source material: peripheral blood. The J gene is TRBJ1-4, the V gene TRBV27, with 9 bases matching TRBD1. The chain's CDR3 is CASSHRPGTGRQKLFF. Here the CDR3 DNA reads TGTGCCAGCAGTCATCGTCCCGGGACAGGGAGGCAAAAACTGTTTTTT.